This TCR beta chain was found in a study of control samples from healthy donors and cancer patients. Generated by immunoSEQ multiplex PCR, the TCRdb table keeps only in-frame clones and is missing some. This table holds fewer than 50,000 clones, about 92% found once. This TCR was recovered from a man aged 30 to 45 with colorectal cancer. The specimen was PBMCs.

As DNA, the CDR3 is TGTGCCAGCAGCTCTCTCCGGGGGGGCAATGAGCAGTTCTTC. It yields the protein CASSSLRGGNEQFF. The V call is TRBV11-2, the J call TRBJ2-1; TRBD2 agrees at 8 bases. Looked up from germline, CDR1 is SGHAT and CDR2 is FQNNGV. This CDR3 is built from 14 residues. V lost 4 bases, J lost 6 bases, and 5 bases stayed unmatched.